This entry lists 9 T cell receptor beta chains sequenced from one sample in a study of kidney transplant recipient with SARS-CoV-2 infection (dated by TCRdb to about 2021). Explained via the paper, the time point label denotes: pre-pandemic baseline sample and day 111 after first positive SARS-CoV-2 test. The sequencing machine was an Illumina MiSeq. TCRdb ran its own pipeline on the public reads, namely fastp trimming at Q25 and MiXCR clone calling, and kept in-frame beta chains. All rows with the same CDR3 protein become a single entry with the most common DNA and genes. The sample table records approximately 250,000 distinct CDR3 sequences; more than 25% of these occur just once. About 7% of the sample is in the top ten clones. The sample consisted of a blood sample, taken at baseline and between days 110 and 120 from a kidney transplant recipient. The receptors shown here come from a young adult male patient who had COVID-19 and was a kidney transplant recipient. After a transplant, some T cells may be of graft donor origin.

Concerning this clonotype: This may stem from a read error, because a much larger clone lies one nucleotide away. This sequence joins TRBV7-9 and TRBJ2-3; no reliable D call. V dropped 3 bases and J dropped 6 bases, with 13 bases sitting between them. The V gene's germline CDR1 is SEHNR and CDR2 FQNEAQ (reference sequence). The CDR3 is made up of 14 amino acids. CDR3 sequence (DNA): TGTGCCAGCAGCTTCAGTGGCAACCATGATACGCAGTATTTT. Translating it yields CASSFSGNHDTQYF. The full variable domain, completed using reference TRBV7-9 and TRBJ2-3, is DTGVSQNPRHKITKRGQNVTFRCDPISEHNRLYWYRQTLGQGPEFLTYFQNEAQLEKSRLLSDRFSAERPKGSFSTLEIQRTEQGDSAMYLCASSFSGNHDTQYFGPGTRLTVL.

This chain uses TRBV9 with TRBJ2-1, with 8 bases aligning to TRBD2. The germline V gene encodes CDR1 SGDLS and CDR2 YYNGEE. The CDR3 is 15 residues long. The V gene end was trimmed by 3 bases and the J gene end by 5 bases; junction bases not matched to a gene: 7. CDR3 DNA: TGTGCCAGCAGCGCAGCGGGGACTAGTCACAATGAGCAGTTCTTC. As protein: CASSAAGTSHNEQFF.

This clonotype was seen repeatedly, ten times or more. The genes are TRBV7-3 and TRBJ2-1; D possibly corresponds to TRBD2 (5 bases). Trimming left V 8 bases short and J 1 base short, with 15 bases between. The germline V gene has CDR1 SGHTA and CDR2 FQGTGA. The CDR3 loop spans 15 amino acids. This CDR3 is CASGLRRTSYNEQFF. The CDR3 DNA reads as TGTGCCAGCGGCCTGCGTAGGACTTCCTACAATGAGCAGTTCTTC.

Worth noting for this clonotype: A much larger clonotype is one base distant, so this may be a read error. This rearrangement joins TRBV12-3 or TRBV12-4 to TRBJ1-2, with 8 bases aligning to TRBD1. The CDR3 is 15 residues long. In DNA form, the CDR3 reads TGTGCCAGCAGTTTCCAGCAGGGGGCCATCTATGTCTACACCTTC. It specifies CASSFQQGAIYVYTF.

This clonotype was seen a handful of times. The V gene is TRBV7-6, the J gene TRBJ1-2; D is ambiguous. V was clipped by 5 bases and J by 3 bases, with 13 bases between them. Germline V gene data show CDR1 as SGHVS and CDR2 as FNYEAQ. The CDR3 runs 14 residues. This CDR3 is CASSPRRADYGYTF. Written as DNA, the CDR3 is TGTGCCAGCAGCCCCCGACGGGCAGACTATGGCTACACCTTC.

In this sample, this clonotype turned up many times. The gene calls are TRBV7-4 and TRBJ1-2; no reliable D call. Germline-derived CDR1 and CDR2 are SGHVT and SQSDAQ. Between the trimmed V and J ends, which lost 4 bases and 4 bases, there was a span of 22 bases. The CDR3 is 17 residues long. Here the CDR3 reads CASSCKLSARKTYGYTF. CDR3 in DNA: TGTGCCAGCAGCTGCAAACTTTCAGCTCGAAAGACCTATGGCTACACCTTC.

This clonotype has ten or more counts. The gene calls are TRBV6-4 and TRBJ1-2; D gene uncertain. Germline V gene lookup returns CDR1 MRHNA and CDR2 SNTAGT. This CDR3 has 17 residues. V gave up 5 bases and J gave up 4 bases, with 23 bases separating them. The CDR3 loop reads CASSLLSSHGKTYGYTF. As DNA, the CDR3 is TGTGCCAGCAGTTTACTGTCCTCACACGGAAAGACCTATGGCTACACCTTC.

The sample holds many counts of this clonotype. The V call is TRBV3-1, the J call TRBJ1-1; no reliable D call. Deletions cut 5 bases from V and 4 bases from J, with 23 bases between. The germline CDR1 and CDR2 sequences are LGHDT and YNNKEL (reference sequence). This CDR3 spans 17 amino acids. CDR3 nucleotides: TGTGCCAGCAGCTCACTTACTCCCATTTCAATTCGCACTGAAGCTTTCTTT. Protein: CASSSLTPISIRTEAFF.

This clonotype came up a few times. The chain joins TRBV6-1 to TRBJ2-1; D unclear. This CDR3 region has 16 residues. The germline V and J ends were trimmed by 0 bases and 3 bases, with 12 bases remaining between them. The germline gives CDR1 MNHNS, CDR2 SASEGT. Written as DNA, the CDR3 is TGTGCCAGCAGTGAAGCGACTCCGAATCACTACAATGAGCAGTTCTTC. It codes for CASSEATPNHYNEQFF.